This T cell receptor beta chain originates from a study of CD8+ T cells in alopecia areata. Background on the study: Treated individuals took tofacitinib by mouth, 5 to 10 mg twice daily. Study results and caveats: It was less clear whether patients shared TCRs than it was in mice, possibly because of HLA. Lesional tissue from the scalp (especially in alopecia totalis/universalis) showed higher clonality than normal scalp.

Germline CDR1 GTSNPN, CDR2 SVGIG (reference sequence). The length of the CDR3 is 15 residues. The V and J ends lost 3 bases and 3 bases, in that order; junction bases with no gene match: 6. Once RNA had been extracted, it was reverse transcribed into cDNA to act as the sequencing template. The data were produced by immunoSEQ multiplex PCR, yet TCRdb's version contains in-frame clones alone and is incomplete. The sample has a few hundred thousand clones; under 70% are singletons. Lesional scalp punch biopsies and peripheral blood came from alopecia areata patients. With regard to this clone: No antigen is known for it.

The chain employs TRBV30 and TRBJ1-4; 8 nucleotides line up with TRBD1. This specimen consisted of CD4+ T cells sorted from blood, obtained at week 0. The sequence was collected from a human donor with alopecia areata. Here the CDR3 reads CAWSYTGGANEKLFF. The CDR3 nucleotides are TGTGCCTGGAGCTATACAGGGGGAGCTAATGAAAAACTGTTTTTT.